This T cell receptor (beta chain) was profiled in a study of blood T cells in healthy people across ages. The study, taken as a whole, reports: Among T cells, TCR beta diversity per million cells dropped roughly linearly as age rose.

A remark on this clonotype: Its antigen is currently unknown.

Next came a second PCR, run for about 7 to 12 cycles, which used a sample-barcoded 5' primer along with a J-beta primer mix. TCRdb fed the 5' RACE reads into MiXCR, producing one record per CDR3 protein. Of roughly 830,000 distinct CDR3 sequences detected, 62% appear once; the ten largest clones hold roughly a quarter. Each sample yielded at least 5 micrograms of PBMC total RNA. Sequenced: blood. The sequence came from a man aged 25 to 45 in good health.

CDR3 region: CASSFGLPSGANVLTF. Here the CDR3 DNA reads TGTGCCAGCAGCTTCGGATTGCCCTCTGGGGCCAACGTCCTGACTTTC. The chain has TRBV5-6 and TRBJ2-6; D not resolved. Deletions cut 2 bases from V and 0 bases from J, with 9 bases between. CDR1 and CDR2 from the germline V gene are SGHDT and YYEEEE. The CDR3 sequence is 16 residues long. The whole variable domain, remainder taken from reference TRBV5-6 and TRBJ2-6, is DAGVTQSPTHLIKTRGQQVTLRCSPKSGHDTVSWYQQALGQGPQFIFQYYEEEERQRGNFPDRFSGHQFPNYSSELNVNALLLGDSALYLCASSFGLPSGANVLTFGAGSRLTVL.